A selection of T cell receptor beta chains follows, all from one sample in a study of human T cells and chemical hapten exposure. Each CDR3 protein is one row after TCRdb ran MiXCR on the RACE reads. The table lists some 360,000 distinct CDR3 sequences, about 5.1% of them singletons. The sample in question was whole blood, obtained in connection with sensitization to the hapten diphenylcyclopropenone (DPC). These receptors were obtained from a woman between 50 and 59 years old with alopecia areata. Some clones in this sample may be carry-over from other donors' samples. Each CDR3 is given with its conserved first and last residue.

cdr3_length	v_call	j_call	cdr3_aa
13	TRBV20-1	TRBJ2-3	CSARAASTDTQYF
15	TRBV9	TRBJ2-7	CASSVGQGAPYEQYF
13	TRBV30	TRBJ2-1	CAWSVRLHNELFF
14	TRBV4-3	TRBJ2-7	CASSQDRSGYEQYF
15	TRBV20-1	TRBJ2-1	CSAINPLSSYNEQFF
15	TRBV28	TRBJ1-4	CASSSHRAIREKLFF
15	TRBV4-2	TRBJ2-3	CASSQVADSTDTQYF
11	TRBV29-1	TRBJ2-7	CSVESGTEQYF
17	TRBV7-8	TRBJ2-3	CASSDQTGLADPDTQYF
12	TRBV20-1	TRBJ1-3	CSAPWAGNTIYF
12	TRBV29-1	TRBJ2-2	CSVDRDTGELFF
15	TRBV2	TRBJ2-1	CASNPLSGSGGEQFF
12	TRBV4-1	TRBJ1-1	CASSQESTEAFF
11	TRBV29-1	TRBJ1-4	CSVGGNEKLFF
16	TRBV4-1	TRBJ2-1	CASSPRTSGGADEQFF
14	TRBV20-1	TRBJ2-3	CSAHSDRSTDTQYF
14	TRBV12-3/TRBV12-4	TRBJ1-2	CASSPGRTIYGYTF
17	TRBV2	TRBJ1-1	CASSEKGTVPLNTEAFF
12	TRBV5-5	TRBJ2-7	CASSLTGPEQYF
13	TRBV28	TRBJ1-1	CASSFAENTEAFF
11	TRBV12-3/TRBV12-4	TRBJ2-7	CASSSLREQYF
13	TRBV7-9	TRBJ2-4	CASSLASVNIQYF
12	TRBV20-1	TRBJ2-7	CSASATSVEQYF
14	TRBV12-3/TRBV12-4	TRBJ1-2	CASIVRQGNYGYTF
13	TRBV24-1	TRBJ2-1	CATSDSLHNEQFF
16	TRBV27	TRBJ1-2	CASSLLGAGSNYGYTF
15	TRBV7-9	TRBJ2-1	CASSPDLAGGGEQFF
13	TRBV10-3	TRBJ1-1	CAISGTGNTEAFF
16	TRBV7-9	TRBJ1-3	CASSSNQGISGNTIYF
15	TRBV6-6	TRBJ1-2	CASSFERESNYGYTF
14	TRBV7-9	TRBJ1-1	CASSLPGRGTEAFF
14	TRBV7-8	TRBJ1-4	CASSLDSANEKLFF
15	TRBV5-6	TRBJ2-5	CASSGDRTVQETQYF
13	TRBV27	TRBJ2-7	CASSFQGSYEQYF
17	TRBV28	TRBJ2-5	CASSFPISGQPKETQYF
16	TRBV29-1	TRBJ2-3	CSQSGDRGGSTDTQYF
14	TRBV28	TRBJ2-3	CASSRVQTRDTQYF
15	TRBV9	TRBJ2-3	CASSFIAGSTDTQYF
14	TRBV27	TRBJ2-3	CASSWIPSTDTQYF